One sample yielded the 8 T cell receptor beta chains listed below, sequenced in a study of CD8 T cells in ankylosing spondylitis. In TCRdb, the 5' RACE reads were re-called with MiXCR into one record per CDR3 protein. The sample shows 200,000 to 250,000 distinct CDR3 sequences, 8% to 11% of them seen only once. The specimen was blood, either unsorted or a sorted T cell fraction (not recorded which). All receptors come from a male donor with ankylosing spondylitis or in good health (not recorded which).

This clonotype showed up just a few times. The rearrangement joins TRBV5-5 to TRBJ2-3; 7 bases match TRBD2. With V trimmed by 0 bases and J by 5 bases, 6 bases remained unmatched. Germline V lookup: CDR1 SGHKS, CDR2 YYEKEE (reference sequence). The CDR3 sequence is 15 residues long. This chain's CDR3 is CASSLGPGGIDTQYF. CDR3 DNA sequence: TGTGCCAGCAGCTTGGGCCCCGGGGGGATAGATACGCAGTATTTT.

Concerning this clonotype: A much more abundant neighbour one base away suggests this may be a read error. The J gene is TRBJ2-5, the V gene TRBV20-1; D is unclear. Trimming shortened V by 3 bases and J by 4 bases, and 15 bases separated the two germline ends. Germline V lookup: CDR1 DFQATT, CDR2 SNEGSKA (reference sequence). The length of the CDR3 is 14 residues. CDR3 DNA: TGCAGTGCTAGTGTGTCGGTGGGCCCAGAGACCCAGTACTTC. Translated: CSASVSVGPETQYF.

This clonotype was observed a handful of times. The chain is built from TRBV3-1 and TRBJ2-7; 12 positions match TRBD2. V lost 4 bases and J lost 2; bases outside the gene matches: 6. CDR3 length: 16 residues. Germline values: CDR1 LGHDT, CDR2 YNNKEL (reference sequence). The CDR3 DNA reads as TGTGCCAGCAGCCCCCAAGGGACTAGCGGGCCCTACGAGCAGTACTTC. Translation gives CASSPQGTSGPYEQYF.

This clonotype was seen many times. The rearrangement uses TRBV12-3 or TRBV12-4 and TRBJ1-5; D is ambiguous. The CDR3 sequence is 14 residues long. Deletions cut 7 bases from V and 5 bases from J, with 15 bases between. The CDR3 here is CASTQIELDQPQHF. The CDR3, as DNA: TGTGCCAGCACCCAAATAGAATTGGATCAGCCCCAGCATTTT.

This clonotype was detected only a few times. This sequence joins TRBV20-1 and TRBJ2-7; TRBD1 is a possible D gene (5 bases). The germline V gene has CDR1 DFQATT and CDR2 SNEGSKA (reference sequence). This CDR3 has 15 amino acids. The V and J ends lost 0 bases and 1 base respectively, with 13 bases between them. DNA for the CDR3: TGCAGTGCTAGAGACCCTTCTCCAGGGTCCTACGAGCAGTACTTC. Protein sequence: CSARDPSPGSYEQYF.

J is TRBJ2-1 and V is TRBV11-2, with a possible D match to TRBD2 (5 bases). There are 12 residues in the CDR3. Germline V lookup: CDR1 SGHAT, CDR2 FQNNGV. Trimming cost V 1 base and J 10 bases, with 8 bases left between them. Written as DNA, the CDR3 is TGTGCCAGCAGCTTAGGAGGGTTGGAGCAGTTCTTC. Protein sequence: CASSLGGLEQFF.

This chain links TRBV29-1 with TRBJ2-1; no reliable D call. This CDR3 has 12 residues. Germline values: CDR1 SQVTM, CDR2 ANQGSEA. Trimming stripped 3 bases from V and 6 bases from J, with 9 bases between. The CDR3 spells CSVDSPSNEQFF. CDR3 coding DNA: TGCAGCGTTGATTCCCCTAGCAATGAGCAGTTCTTC.

This rearrangement joins TRBV7-6 to TRBJ1-4; D uncertain. The CDR3 covers 13 residues. Germline CDR1 SGHVS, CDR2 FNYEAQ. The ends were cut back, 2 bases at V and 7 bases at J, with 8 bases in the middle. The CDR3 DNA reads as TGTGCCAGCAGCTTACGCACGTCTGAAAAACTGTTTTTT. It encodes CASSLRTSEKLFF. Variable domain in full (rest from reference TRBV7-6 and TRBJ1-4): GAGVSQSPRYKVTKRGQDVALRCDPISGHVSLYWYRQALGQGPEFLTYFNYEAQQDKSGLPNDRFSAERPEGSISTLTIQRTEQRDSAMYRCASSLRTSEKLFFGSGTQLSVL.